The TCR beta chain described here comes from a study of T cells after posttransplantation cyclophosphamide. Sequenced by immunoSEQ multiplex PCR; TCRdb stores in-frame clones only, minus some. The table lists about 4,800 clones, around 72% of them singletons. Concerning this clone: Its target is not known.

Whole-study findings and limits: Skin or GI-infiltrating T cells shared few TRB sequences with blood. Later post-transplant blood repertoires were often dominated by donor CD8+ memory clones. Recipient CMV seropositivity and CMV reactivation strongly tracked TRB clonality.

Treatment was busulfan-fludarabine conditioning, a marrow graft, and cyclophosphamide on days +3 and +4. The CDR3 has 14 amino acids. Germline assignment: CDR1 SGHTA and CDR2 FQGNSA. Trimming shortened V by 5 bases and J by 4 bases, and 12 bases separated the two germline ends. The chain recombines TRBV7-2 with TRBJ1-3, with a weak D call TRBD1 (6 bases). This TCR came from a male patient aged 55 to 69 who received an allogeneic stem cell transplant from an unrelated donor, was CMV-positive, and had acute GVHD only. The graft donor may have contributed some T cells. Sequenced here: PBMCs, sampled 362 days after allogeneic stem cell transplant with posttransplant cyclophosphamide. The CDR3 region is CASSLGTGGNTIYF. The CDR3 bases are TGTGCCAGCAGCCTGGGAACAGGGGGAAACACCATATATTTT.